This T cell receptor (beta chain) was observed in a study of CD8 T cells in ankylosing spondylitis. This clonotype was seen more than once but under ten times. Its antigen is undetermined. Study observations and caveats: There was a TCR beta motif, made of eight highly homologous variants, that appeared characteristic of ankylosing spondylitis blood. Disease-associated clonotypes exhibited CD8+ identity and were relatively infrequent in peripheral blood. Earlier studies detected some motif variants in reactive arthritis synovial fluid and blood.

From germline, CDR1 is SQVTM and CDR2 ANQGSEA. This CDR3 is built from 16 residues. Trimming cost V 5 bases and J 7 bases, with 24 bases left between them. MiXCR, applied by TCRdb to the 5' RACE reads, yields one record per CDR3 protein. The profile shows a few hundred thousand distinct CDR3 sequences, about 15% of them singletons. The chain joins TRBV29-1 to TRBJ1-5, with a possible D match to TRBD1 (5 bases). The sample consisted of blood, either unsorted or a sorted T cell fraction (not recorded which). This sequence originates from a male donor with ankylosing spondylitis. The CDR3 DNA reads TGCAGCGTTACCCTACCTGGAGGGGCGGGCGGGCAGCCCCAGCATTTT. It specifies CSVTLPGGAGGQPQHF.